Listed below are T cell receptor beta chains from one sample, sequenced in a study of shared clonotypes between healthy human individuals. The protocol was immunoSEQ multiplex PCR, while the TCRdb copy is restricted to in-frame clones and leaves out a portion. The sample carries around 1.1 million clones, about four fifths recorded once. Sequences were obtained from memory CD4+ T cells from PBMCs. These receptors were collected from a man aged 18 to 35 in good health. Some clones in this sample may be carry-over from other donors' samples. CDR3s include the opening cysteine and the closing phenylalanine or tryptophan. A D gene is named only where the DNA matches it firmly. Expanded clones get a size class; other rows say once, few or many, or leave the size out.

v_gene: TRBV6-1; len: 15; d_gene: -; abundance: -; j_gene: TRBJ2-3; CDR3nt: TGTGCCAGCACCGATCCGACAGCTAGCACAGATACGCAGTATTTT; CDR3aa: CASTDPTASTDTQYF
v_gene: TRBV11-2; len: 14; d_gene: -; abundance: once; j_gene: TRBJ1-5; CDR3nt: TGTGCCAGCAGCTTAGATCGGGCAGCCCAGCCCCAGCATTTT; CDR3aa: CASSLDRAAQPQHF
v_gene: TRBV2; len: 11; d_gene: -; abundance: -; j_gene: TRBJ1-1; CDR3nt: TGTGCCAGCAGTGAAGGATTCGAAGCTTTCTTT; CDR3aa: CASSEGFEAFF
v_gene: TRBV5-1; len: 14; d_gene: -; abundance: -; j_gene: TRBJ2-5; CDR3nt: TGCGCCAGCAGCCCGAGGGGGGGGCTGGAGACCCAGTACTTC; CDR3aa: CASSPRGGLETQYF
v_gene: TRBV5-4; len: 17; d_gene: -; abundance: -; j_gene: TRBJ2-3; CDR3nt: TGTGCCAGCAGCCCACGGTATAGTGAGAGGAGCACAGATACGCAGTATTTT; CDR3aa: CASSPRYSERSTDTQYF
v_gene: TRBV28; len: 15; d_gene: -; abundance: -; j_gene: TRBJ2-5; CDR3nt: TGTGCCAGCAATTATGGGGGCGCGGTACAAGAGACCCAGTACTTC; CDR3aa: CASNYGGAVQETQYF
v_gene: TRBV7-8; len: 15; d_gene: -; abundance: -; j_gene: TRBJ2-1; CDR3nt: TGTGCCAGCAGCTTAGAGAGGGCCTCCTACAATGAGCAGTTCTTC; CDR3aa: CASSLERASYNEQFF
v_gene: TRBV9; len: 17; d_gene: TRBD2; abundance: -; j_gene: TRBJ2-7; CDR3nt: TGTGCCAGCAGCGTAGGGAGTAGCGGGTATAGCTCCTACGAGCAGTACTTC; CDR3aa: CASSVGSSGYSSYEQYF
v_gene: TRBV7-2; len: 13; d_gene: -; abundance: -; j_gene: TRBJ2-3; CDR3nt: TGTGCCAGCAGCCTACCGCCCCGGGATACGCAGTATTTT; CDR3aa: CASSLPPRDTQYF
v_gene: TRBV27; len: 15; d_gene: -; abundance: few; j_gene: TRBJ1-5; CDR3nt: TGTGCCAGCAGTTTAGAGCCGTCGACCGGGGGTCCCCAGCATTTT; CDR3aa: CASSLEPSTGGPQHF
v_gene: TRBV5-1; len: 16; d_gene: TRBD1; abundance: -; j_gene: TRBJ1-4; CDR3nt: TGCGCCAGCAGCCTCGGACAGGGGCTTACTAATGAAAAACTGTTTTTT; CDR3aa: CASSLGQGLTNEKLFF
v_gene: TRBV2; len: 14; d_gene: -; abundance: few; j_gene: TRBJ1-1; CDR3nt: TGTGCCAGCAGTGAGGGCAGCTTGAACACTGAAGCTTTCTTT; CDR3aa: CASSEGSLNTEAFF
v_gene: TRBV2; len: 14; d_gene: TRBD1; abundance: -; j_gene: TRBJ2-7; CDR3nt: TGTGCCAGCATTCCCGGGACAGGGGGCTACGAGCAGTACTTC; CDR3aa: CASIPGTGGYEQYF
v_gene: TRBV19; len: 15; d_gene: -; abundance: -; j_gene: TRBJ2-7; CDR3nt: TGTGCCAGTAGTATTGGCGACAGGACAGCCTACGAGCAGTACTTC; CDR3aa: CASSIGDRTAYEQYF
v_gene: TRBV18; len: 12; d_gene: -; abundance: few; j_gene: TRBJ2-1; CDR3nt: TGTGCCAGCTCACCATATGCCAATGAGCAGTTCTTC; CDR3aa: CASSPYANEQFF
v_gene: TRBV5-4; len: 17; d_gene: -; abundance: -; j_gene: TRBJ2-5; CDR3nt: TGTGCCAGCAGCTTATTGCAGGAGGCGGGAAGGAGAGAGACCCAGTACTTC; CDR3aa: CASSLLQEAGRRETQYF
v_gene: TRBV5-1; len: 15; d_gene: -; abundance: -; j_gene: TRBJ1-4; CDR3nt: TGCGCCAGCAGCTTGGACTCCCGGGGCGGAGAAAAACTGTTTTTT; CDR3aa: CASSLDSRGGEKLFF
v_gene: TRBV15; len: 14; d_gene: -; abundance: -; j_gene: TRBJ2-7; CDR3nt: TGTGCCACCAGCGCTTCAGGGGACTCCTACGAGCAGTACTTC; CDR3aa: CATSASGDSYEQYF